The source of this T cell receptor (beta chain) is a study of control samples from healthy donors and cancer patients. The repertoire was sequenced with immunoSEQ multiplex PCR; TCRdb's copy has only in-frame clones and lacks some. The data show 50,000 or so clones, roughly 94% seen once. CDR1 and CDR2 from the germline V gene are MNHNY and SVGAGI (reference sequence). The CDR3 contains 14 residues. V lost 7 bases, J lost 9 bases, and 19 bases lay in between. The clonotype was recovered from a young man in good health. The specimen sequenced was blood. This chain connects TRBV6-6 to TRBJ2-1, with a weak D call TRBD1 (6 bases). The chain's CDR3 is CASTSAPQGREQFF. DNA of the CDR3: TGTGCCAGCACGTCCGCGCCCCAGGGGCGTGAGCAGTTCTTC.